The TCR beta chain described here comes from a study of graft-versus-host responses after intestinal transplantation (dated by TCRdb to about 2021). For the study in its entirety: Multivisceral, liver-intestinal, or isolated intestinal transplants were received by the recipients. Anti-thymocyte globulin induction was given to all recipients, followed by maintenance tacrolimus and steroids for roughly 3 years. After intestinal transplantation, graft-versus-host and host-versus-graft alloreactive T cell clones were followed in the graft, circulation and bone marrow using bulk TCR-beta CDR3 sequencing. To identify alloreactive clones, pre-transplant mixed lymphocyte reaction products were sequenced and compared with unstimulated pre-transplant donor and recipient T cells. The cohort enrolled about two dozen intestinal transplant recipients including one retransplant, and 3 patients lacking pretransplant specimens were excluded. A peak of at least 4% donor T cells among recipient peripheral blood mononuclear cells was the definition used for donor T cell macrochimerism. Samples from a few later patients were sequenced in-house on an Illumina MiSeq with MiXCR processing rather than by the commercial service.

Blood samples were collected up to 4 times in the first month after transplant and then at least monthly when available. As for this clone: It lacks a known antigen. No base-level quality is on record; no much larger clone is a single base apart.

Receptors were amplified or captured by the immunoSEQ multiplex PCR assay. For most patients, genomic DNA was subjected to high-throughput TCR-beta CDR3 sequencing by Adaptive Biotechnologies. Per the original workflow: Adaptive's ImmunoSEQ software supplied the TCR sequencing data for under 20 patients, while MiXCR and VDJtools were used to process three other patients. CDR3 nucleotide sequences shared by donor and recipient were removed because the origin of these sequences could not be assigned. Alloreactive clones required at least 2-fold expansion over unstimulated cells and minimum CFSE-low frequency of 0.002% (template counts) or 0.001% (read counts). Clones detected in sequenced pre-transplant spleen, lymph node, or MLR CFSE-low populations of the donor or recipient were defined as mappable. The cumulative frequency of alloreactive clones was calculated as a percentage of all sequences, weighted by copy number. The table comes from immuneACCESS by way of TCRdb, which keeps in-frame sequences with V and J called. Part of the clones is missing from these tables; in studies checked, under half for an unresolved V gene and the rest for unknown reasons. The DNA was the basis for D and trimming; V, J and clone size are from that table. Across this sample there are under 30,000 clones, with around 94% seen only once. Together, the top ten hold under 0.95% of the sample.

The germline V gene sets CDR1 to SGHRS and CDR2 to YFSETQ. V ends up 2 bases short and J 5 bases short, with an unmatched junction base count of 10. The CDR3 contains 16 residues, cysteine and phenylalanine counted. The CDR3 DNA has 48 bases and is translated from base 1. Paper-wide results and their limitations: GvH clones were found in recipient bone marrow, and some of the GvH clones appeared earlier in ileal mucosa or blood, which is consistent with an intestinal mucosal origin. Patients with donor T cell macrochimerism had high GvH to HvG T cell clonal ratios in their allografts. Early after transplant, peak levels of circulating GvH clones were associated with declines in HvG clones. Conclusions were limited by the relatively low number and heterogeneity of intestinal transplant patients.

The receptor was derived from a human patient who received an intestinal transplant, so some T cells may come from the graft donor. Source: PBMCs, taken approximately 30 days after intestinal transplant. The V and J genes are TRBV5-1 and TRBJ2-3; TRBD2 aligns with 8 central bases. The sequence in DNA is TGCGCCAGCAGCTTCTTCAATAGCGGGGTGGGAGATACGCAGTATTTT. Translated, it reads CASSFFNSGVGDTQYF.